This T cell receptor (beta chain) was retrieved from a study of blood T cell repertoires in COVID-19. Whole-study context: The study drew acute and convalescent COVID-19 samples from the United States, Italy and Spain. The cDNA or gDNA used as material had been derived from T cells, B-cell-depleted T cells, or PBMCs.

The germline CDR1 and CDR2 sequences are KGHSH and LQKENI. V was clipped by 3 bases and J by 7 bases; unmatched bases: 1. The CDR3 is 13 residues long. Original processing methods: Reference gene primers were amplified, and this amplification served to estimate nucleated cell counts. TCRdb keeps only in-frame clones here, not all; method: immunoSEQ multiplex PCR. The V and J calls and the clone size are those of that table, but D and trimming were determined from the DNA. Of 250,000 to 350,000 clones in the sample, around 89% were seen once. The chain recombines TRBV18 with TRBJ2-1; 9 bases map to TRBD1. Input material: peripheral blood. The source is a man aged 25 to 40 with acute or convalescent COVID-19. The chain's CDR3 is CASSPGTGNEQFF. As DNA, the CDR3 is TGTGCCAGCTCACCTGGGACAGGGAATGAGCAGTTCTTC.